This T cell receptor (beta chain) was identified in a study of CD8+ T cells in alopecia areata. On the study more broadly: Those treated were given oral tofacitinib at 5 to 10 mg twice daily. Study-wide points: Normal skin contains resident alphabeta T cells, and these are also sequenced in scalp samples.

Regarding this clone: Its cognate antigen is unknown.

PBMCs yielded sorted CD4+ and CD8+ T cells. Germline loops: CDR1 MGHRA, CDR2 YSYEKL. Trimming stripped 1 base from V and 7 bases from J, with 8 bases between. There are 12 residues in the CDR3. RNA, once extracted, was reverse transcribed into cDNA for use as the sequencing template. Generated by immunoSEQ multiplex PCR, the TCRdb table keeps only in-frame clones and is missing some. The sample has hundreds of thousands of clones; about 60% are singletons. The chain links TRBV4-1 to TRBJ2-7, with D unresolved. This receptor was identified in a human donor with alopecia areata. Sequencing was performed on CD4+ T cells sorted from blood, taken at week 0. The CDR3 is CASSQVLGEQYF. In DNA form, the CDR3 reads TGCGCCAGCAGCCAAGTGTTGGGGGAGCAGTACTTC.